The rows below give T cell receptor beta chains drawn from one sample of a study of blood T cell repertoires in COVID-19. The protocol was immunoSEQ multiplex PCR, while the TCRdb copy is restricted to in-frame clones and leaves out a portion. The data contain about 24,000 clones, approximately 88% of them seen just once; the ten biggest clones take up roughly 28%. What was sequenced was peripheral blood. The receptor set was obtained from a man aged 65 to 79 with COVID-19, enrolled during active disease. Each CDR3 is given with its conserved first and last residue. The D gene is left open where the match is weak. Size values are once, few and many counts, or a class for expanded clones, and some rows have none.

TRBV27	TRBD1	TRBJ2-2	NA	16	TGTGCCAGCAGTTCCTGGACAGGGGGCGCGGGCGGGGAGCTGTTTTTT	CASSSWTGGAGGELFF
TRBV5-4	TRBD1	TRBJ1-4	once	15	TGTGCCAGCAGCACCAGGACAGGGAAGAACGAAAAACTGTTTTTT	CASSTRTGKNEKLFF
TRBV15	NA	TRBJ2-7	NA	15	TGTGCCACCAGCAGAGACGGGGGTTTTGGATACGAGCAGTACTTC	CATSRDGGFGYEQYF
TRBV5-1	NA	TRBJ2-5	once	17	TGCGCCAGGACGATCTTCGGGGGGACACACCACCAAGAGACCCAGTACTTC	CARTIFGGTHHQETQYF
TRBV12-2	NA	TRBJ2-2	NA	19	TGTGCAAGTCGCTTAACAGAGCGGGAGGGCCCATGGGACACCGGGGAGCTGTTTTTT	CASRLTEREGPWDTGELFF
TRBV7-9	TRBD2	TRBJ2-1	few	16	TGTGCCAGCAGCTTAGGAATAGCGGGAGAGGGGTATGAGCAGTTCTTC	CASSLGIAGEGYEQFF
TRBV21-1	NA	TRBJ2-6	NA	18	TGTGCCAGCAGCAACCGGCAGGGCAGGCCCCCTAGGGCCAACGTCCTGACTTTC	CASSNRQGRPPRANVLTF
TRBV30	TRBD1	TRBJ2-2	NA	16	TGTGCCTGGACCGACAGGGGGAGGGCGAACACCGGGGAGCTGTTTTTT	CAWTDRGRANTGELFF
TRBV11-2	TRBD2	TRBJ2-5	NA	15	TGTGCCAGCACGGGACTAGCGGGGGGTTACGAGACCCAGTACTTC	CASTGLAGGYETQYF
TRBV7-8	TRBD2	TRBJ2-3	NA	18	TGTGCCAGCAGCGCGGCTGGAGCGGGGGGGACTCGCACAGATACGCAGTATTTT	CASSAAGAGGTRTDTQYF
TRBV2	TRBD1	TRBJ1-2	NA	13	TGTGCCAGCAGTGGACAGGGGGTGAGCGGCTACACCTTC	CASSGQGVSGYTF
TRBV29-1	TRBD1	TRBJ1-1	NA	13	TGCGCGGGACAGGGTTCCTCGAACACTGAAGCTTTCTTT	CAGQGSSNTEAFF
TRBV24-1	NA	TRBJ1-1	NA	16	TGTGCCACCAGTGATATGGCAGGGGATATGAACACTGAAGCTTTCTTT	CATSDMAGDMNTEAFF
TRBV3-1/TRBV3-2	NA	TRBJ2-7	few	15	TGTGCCAGCAGCCAAATGAGGACTGCTACTGACGAGCAGTACTTC	CASSQMRTATDEQYF
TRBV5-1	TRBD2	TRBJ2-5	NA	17	TGCGCCAGCAGCGGCCTTACTAGCGGGGGGGCCAGAGAGACCCAGTACTTC	CASSGLTSGGARETQYF
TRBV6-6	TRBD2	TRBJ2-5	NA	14	TGTGCCTCCCGGACTCCGGGAGGCCTGGAGACCCAGTACTTC	CASRTPGGLETQYF
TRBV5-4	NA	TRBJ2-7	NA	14	TGTGCCAGCAGGGACTTTTCTTCGGCCTACGAGCAGTACTTC	CASRDFSSAYEQYF
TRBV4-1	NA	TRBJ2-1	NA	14	TGCGCCAGCAGCCAAGGAGGGTTGTTCAATGAGCAGTTCTTC	CASSQGGLFNEQFF
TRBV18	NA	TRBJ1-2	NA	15	TGTGCCAGCTCACCACCGACCCAGGTCTTCTATGGCTACACCTTC	CASSPPTQVFYGYTF